Sequencing of this TCR beta chain was carried out in a study of shared clonotypes between healthy human individuals. Only a few counts were recorded for this clone. This sample includes further DNA sequences coding for the same CDR3. CD8 cells regarded as naive lacked CD45RO, were positively chosen for CCR7, and omitted terminally differentiated effector memory CD45RA+ cells. Donors included only healthy HIV-negative adults lacking recent acute infections or vaccinations. Measured with immunoSEQ multiplex PCR; TCRdb has only the in-frame clones, and not every one. In the table there are nearly 2 million clones, about 95% of which are singletons. Germline assignment: CDR1 MGHRA and CDR2 YSYEKL. CDR3 length: 14 residues. Trimming shortened V by 0 bases and J by 3 bases, and 9 bases separated the two germline ends.

The rearrangement joins TRBV4-1 to TRBJ2-7; D call uncertain. The sequencing sample was made of naive CD8+ T cells sorted from blood. This TCR was recovered from a man between 18 and 35 years old in good health. Here the CDR3 reads CASSQDPGSYEQYF. The CDR3 bases are TGCGCCAGCAGCCAAGATCCGGGCAGCTACGAGCAGTACTTC.